The clone carrying this TCR beta chain occurred once. Its antigen is currently unknown. The sample is drawn from a study of shared clonotypes between healthy human individuals. Study context: The composition of the donors was a couple of women and a few men aged 18 to 49. Study results and caveats: Represented diversity, genetic and exposure-history alike, was limited by few donors.

The junction had 12 bases not matched to a gene; V was cut back by 2 bases and J by 5 bases. The CDR3 sequence is 17 residues long. Germline-derived CDR1 and CDR2 are SQVTM and ANQGSEA. Source study methods: Filtering differed, since immunoSEQ gave only junction sequences and no quality scores. Assay: immunoSEQ multiplex PCR; the TCRdb copy retains only in-frame clones and omits some. V, J and clone size reflect that table, while D and trimming were determined from the DNA. The repertoire consists of some 2.4 million clones, with 80% to 95% occurring once and the leading ten covering about 0.39%. Specimen: naive CD4+ T cells from PBMCs. As to subset: CD45RA+ positively selected. The chain recombines TRBV29-1 with TRBJ2-7; 13 nucleotides line up with TRBD2. This receptor was taken from a man between 18 and 29 years old in good health. Some clones in this sample may be carry-over from other donors' samples. The CDR3 here is CSVESRRGTSGNDEQYF. In DNA form, the CDR3 reads TGCAGCGTTGAATCAAGACGGGGGACTAGCGGGAACGACGAGCAGTACTTC.